A single sample gave rise to the 11 T cell receptor beta chains below, sequenced in a study of cytomegalovirus exposure and HLA in healthy donors. The primer mix had 60 Vbeta and 13 Jbeta primers. TCRdb's table, derived via immunoSEQ multiplex PCR, lists solely in-frame clones and lacks some. This table holds around 150,000 clones, 77% found once. Sequenced material: PBMCs. All receptors come from a woman aged 40 to 50 in good health and CMV-seronegative.

This chain uses TRBV19 with TRBJ1-2, with a weak D call TRBD1 (5 bases). The V end lost 2 bases, the J end lost 3 bases, and 10 bases lay between the germline ends. The CDR3 runs 14 residues. Per the germline V gene, CDR1 is LNHDA and CDR2 is SQIVND (reference sequence). The CDR3 DNA reads TGTGCCAGTAGTATAAACGCGGGGGACTATGGCTACACCTTC. Translated, it gives CASSINAGDYGYTF.

The chain recombines TRBV14 with TRBJ1-5; D ambiguous. Trimming cost V 4 bases and J 1 base, with 8 bases left between them. This CDR3 is 14 amino acids long. Germline V gene data show CDR1 as SGHDN and CDR2 as FVKESK. DNA of the CDR3: TGTGCCAGCAGCCCCGCACAGAGCAATCAGCCCCAGCATTTT. This sequence encodes CASSPAQSNQPQHF.

This sequence joins TRBV7-2 and TRBJ1-5, with D unresolved. The ends were cut back, 0 bases at V and 5 bases at J, with 11 bases in the middle. The CDR3 length is 15 residues. Germline V lookup: CDR1 SGHTA, CDR2 FQGNSA. The CDR3 DNA is TGTGCCAGCAGCTTAGCTTCATCTATCTATCAGCCCCAGCATTTT. Translated: CASSLASSIYQPQHF.

The chain combines TRBV7-7 with TRBJ2-5, with TRBD2 as a possible D gene (7 bases). The length of the CDR3 is 14 residues. From germline, CDR1 is SSHAT and CDR2 FNYEAQ (reference sequence). The V gene lost 5 bases and the J gene lost 5 bases, with 15 bases spanning the gap. The CDR3 reads CASSRGGLGETQYF. CDR3 nucleotides: TGTGCCAGCAGCAGGGGGGGCCTCGGTGAGACCCAGTACTTC.

The chain couples TRBV28 to TRBJ1-1, with TRBD1 as a possible D gene (6 bases). Per the germline V gene, CDR1 is MDHEN and CDR2 is SYDVKM. This CDR3 comprises 15 residues. V gave up 6 bases and J gave up 1 base, with 15 bases separating them. The CDR3 bases are TGTGCCAGCAGGTCTAGGGGGTTGCGGAACACTGAAGCTTTCTTT. Translated: CASRSRGLRNTEAFF. Based on the CDR3 plus reference TRBV28 and TRBJ1-1, the full variable domain is DVKVTQSSRYLVKRTGEKVFLECVQDMDHENMFWYRQDPGLGLRLIYFSYDVKMKEKGDIPEGYSVSREKKERFSLILESASTNQTSMYLCASRSRGLRNTEAFFGQGTRLTVV.

The DNA for the CDR3 is TGTGCCAGCAGCTTGGTAACAGGCCTGGGGGAGACCCAGTACTTC. Its translation is CASSLVTGLGETQYF. The rearrangement uses TRBV5-4 and TRBJ2-5, with D possibly matching TRBD1 (5 bases). The germline V gene has CDR1 SGHNT and CDR2 YYREEE (reference sequence). The CDR3 runs 15 residues. V lost 0 bases and J lost 5, with 14 bases in between.

This chain links TRBV10-3 with TRBJ2-3; 14 nucleotides agree with TRBD2. The CDR3 is 15 residues long. With V trimmed by 6 bases and J by 5 bases, 4 bases remained unmatched. CDR1 is ENHRY, CDR2 SYGVKD, per germline. CDR3 loop: CAISGLAGGKDTQYF. The CDR3 nucleotides read TGTGCCATCAGCGGACTAGCGGGGGGCAAAGATACGCAGTATTTT.

The chain links TRBV28 to TRBJ2-7, with a weak D call TRBD2 (5 bases). Germline values: CDR1 MDHEN, CDR2 SYDVKM. This CDR3 has 16 residues. V was cut by 5 bases and J by 0 bases, with 17 bases left in between. Here the CDR3 reads CASSPAWLRVSYEQYF. DNA for the CDR3: TGTGCCAGCAGTCCCGCATGGTTGCGGGTCTCCTACGAGCAGTACTTC.

This clone was picked up one time. This chain uses TRBV30 with TRBJ1-4, with a possible D match to TRBD1 (6 bases). Trimming took off 2 bases at V and 3 bases at J, with 19 bases between the two ends. Germline loops: CDR1 GTSNPN, CDR2 SVGIG (reference sequence). There are 17 residues in the CDR3. CDR3 in amino acids: CAWSLRAGVSANEKLFF. Here the CDR3 DNA reads TGTGCCTGGAGTCTCCGGGCAGGGGTTTCTGCTAATGAAAAACTGTTTTTT.

CDR3 sequence: CSSNLRGLADTQYF. The CDR3 region has the DNA TGCAGCTCCAACCTCAGGGGGCTCGCAGATACGCAGTATTTT. V is TRBV29-1 and J is TRBJ2-3; the match to TRBD1 covers 8 bases. Per germline, CDR1 SQVTM and CDR2 ANQGSEA. V trimming: 8 bases; J trimming: 4 bases; junction bases outside the gene matches: 11. CDR3 size: 14 residues.

The chain recombines TRBV19 with TRBJ1-5, with a tentative D call TRBD1 (5 bases). Germline V gene lookup returns CDR1 LNHDA and CDR2 SQIVND (reference sequence). Trimming left V 11 bases short and J 4 bases short, with 21 bases between. This CDR3 contains 15 residues. The CDR3 region has the DNA TGTGCCTCCTCCCGGGACTGGGGCGGGAATCAGCCCCAGCATTTT. As protein: CASSRDWGGNQPQHF.